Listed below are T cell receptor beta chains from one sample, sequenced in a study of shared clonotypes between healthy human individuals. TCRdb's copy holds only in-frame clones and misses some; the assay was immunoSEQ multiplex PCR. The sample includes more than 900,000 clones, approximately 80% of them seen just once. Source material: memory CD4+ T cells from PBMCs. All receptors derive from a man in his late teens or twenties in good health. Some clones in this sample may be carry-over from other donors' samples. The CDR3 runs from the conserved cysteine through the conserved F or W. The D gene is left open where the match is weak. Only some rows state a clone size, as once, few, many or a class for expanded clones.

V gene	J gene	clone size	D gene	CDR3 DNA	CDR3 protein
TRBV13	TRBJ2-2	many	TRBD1	TGTGCCAGCAGCTTACAGGGGGTCGGGGAGCTGTTTTTT	CASSLQGVGELFF
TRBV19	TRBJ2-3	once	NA	TGTGCCAGTAGTATAAGGAAGGGGACAGATACGCAGTATTTT	CASSIRKGTDTQYF
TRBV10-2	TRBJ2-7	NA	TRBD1	TGCGCCAGCAAGGGGGCAGGCTTCTACGAGCGGTACTTC	CASKGAGFYERYF
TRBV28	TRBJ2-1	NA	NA	TGTGCCAGCAGTCACCTAGGAGCTTCGGGTTACAATGAGCAGTTCTTC	CASSHLGASGYNEQFF
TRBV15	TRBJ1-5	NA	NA	TGTGCCACCAGCAGCGAAGGGCCCCAGCATTTT	CATSSEGPQHF
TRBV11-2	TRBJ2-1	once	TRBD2	TGTGCCGGCAGCCTACGAAACACGGGACTAGCGGCCTTGATCCAGTTCTTC	CAGSLRNTGLAALIQFF
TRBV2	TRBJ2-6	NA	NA	TGTGCCAGGGCCCAGGGTGAGGGCTCTGGGGCCAACGTCCTGACTTTC	CARAQGEGSGANVLTF
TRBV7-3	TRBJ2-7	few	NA	TGTGCCAGCAGCTCGTCGGTCGGGGGCCGAAGGTACTTC	CASSSSVGGRRYF
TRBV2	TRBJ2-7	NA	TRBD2	TGTGCCACCGGGGGGACTAGCGGGTACGAGCAGTACTTC	CATGGTSGYEQYF
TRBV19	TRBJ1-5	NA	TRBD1	TGTGCCAGTAGTCAAAACGACAGGGGCGGTCAGCCCCAGCATTTT	CASSQNDRGGQPQHF
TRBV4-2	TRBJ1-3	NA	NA	TGTGCCAGCAGCCAAGAGGTGAGAAACACCATATATTTT	CASSQEVRNTIYF
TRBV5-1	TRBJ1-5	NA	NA	TGCGCCAGCAGCCCCGAGGGAAATCAGCCCCAGCATTTT	CASSPEGNQPQHF
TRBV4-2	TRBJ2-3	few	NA	TGTGCCAGCAGCCAACCAAACCCGGATGTTACAGATACGCAGTATTTT	CASSQPNPDVTDTQYF
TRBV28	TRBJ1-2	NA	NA	TGTGCCAGCAGTCTCAATGGCTATGGCTACACCTTC	CASSLNGYGYTF
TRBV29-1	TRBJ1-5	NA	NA	TGCAGCGTCACGACAGGTAATAGCAATCAGCCCCAGCATTTT	CSVTTGNSNQPQHF
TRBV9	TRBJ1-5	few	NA	TGTGCCAGCAGCGCCTGGGGGGGGCAGCCCCAGCATTTT	CASSAWGGQPQHF
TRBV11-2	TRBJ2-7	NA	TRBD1	TGTGCCAGCAGCTTCACAGGGGATAGGTCCTACGAGCAGTACTTC	CASSFTGDRSYEQYF
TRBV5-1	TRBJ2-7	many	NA	TGCGCCAGCAGCTTACGGGGGGACAGCAACTACGAGCAGTACTTC	CASSLRGDSNYEQYF
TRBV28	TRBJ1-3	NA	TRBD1	TGTGCCAGCAGATCGACAGGGGACACCATATATTTT	CASRSTGDTIYF
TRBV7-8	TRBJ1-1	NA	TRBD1	TGTGCCAGCAGCTTAGACAACAGGGGGGGCACTGAAGCTTTCTTT	CASSLDNRGGTEAFF
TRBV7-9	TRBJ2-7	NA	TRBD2	TGTGCCAGCAGCCCCGGACTAGCGTACTCCTACGAGCAGTACTTC	CASSPGLAYSYEQYF
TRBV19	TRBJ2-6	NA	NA	TGTGCCAGTAGTTTTTCAGGGAGCGGGGCCAACGTCCTGACTTTC	CASSFSGSGANVLTF
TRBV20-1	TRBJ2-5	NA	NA	TGCAGTGCTAGAGGAGAGGGGACCCAGTACTTC	CSARGEGTQYF
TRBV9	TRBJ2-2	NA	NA	TGTGCCAGCAGCAGCGCCTATAGGGAGCTGTTTTTT	CASSSAYRELFF
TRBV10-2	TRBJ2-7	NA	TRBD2	TGCGCCAGCCGAGGACTAGCGGGGCCCCAGTACTTC	CASRGLAGPQYF
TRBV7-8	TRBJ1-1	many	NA	TGTGCCAGCAGCTTACTTGGTCAGAGCAACACTGAAGCTTTCTTT	CASSLLGQSNTEAFF
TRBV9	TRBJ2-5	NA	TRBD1	TGTGCCAGCAGCTCCCACCCCGGGACAGGGGAGTACTTC	CASSSHPGTGEYF
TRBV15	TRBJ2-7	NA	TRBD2	TGTGCCACCAGCACCACTAAAGAGCCGGGACTAGCGAAGTACGAGCAGTACTTC	CATSTTKEPGLAKYEQYF
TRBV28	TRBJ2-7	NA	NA	TGTGCCAGCAGTTCGGGCGGGGCAACCTACGAGCAGTACTTC	CASSSGGATYEQYF
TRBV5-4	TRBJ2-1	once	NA	TGTGCCAGCAGCTTGGCCCTGGGACCAAATGAGCAGTTCTTC	CASSLALGPNEQFF
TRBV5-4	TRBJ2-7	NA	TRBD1	TGTGCCAGCAGCACAGGGACAGGGAGGAATACCTACGAGCAGTACTTC	CASSTGTGRNTYEQYF
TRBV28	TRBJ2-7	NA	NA	TGTGCCAGCTGGGACAAATCCTACGAGCAGTACTTC	CASWDKSYEQYF
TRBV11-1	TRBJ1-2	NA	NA	TGTGCCAGCAGCTCAGGGGACTATGGCTACACCTTC	CASSSGDYGYTF
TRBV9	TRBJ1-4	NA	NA	TGTGCCAGCAGCGACATTTATAGTGAAAAACTGTTTTTT	CASSDIYSEKLFF
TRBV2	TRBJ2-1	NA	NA	TGTGCCAGCAGTCCACGAAATGAGCAGTTCTTC	CASSPRNEQFF
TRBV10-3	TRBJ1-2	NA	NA	TGTGCCATCAGTGAGTGGCAGGGCTATGGCTACACCTTC	CAISEWQGYGYTF
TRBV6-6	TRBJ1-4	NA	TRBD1	TGTGCCAGCAGCGATGACAGGGGGGCGCTTCGAGAAAAACTGTTTTTT	CASSDDRGALREKLFF
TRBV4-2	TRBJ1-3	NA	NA	TGTGCCAGCACCTCAGGGGTTGGAAACACCATATATTTT	CASTSGVGNTIYF
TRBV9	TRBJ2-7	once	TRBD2	TGTGCCAGCAGCGTAGCGTGGGCGGGGGATTACTACGAGCAGTACTTC	CASSVAWAGDYYEQYF
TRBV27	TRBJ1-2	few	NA	TGTGCCAGCAGTCCATCTGGGTTCTATGGCTACACCTTC	CASSPSGFYGYTF
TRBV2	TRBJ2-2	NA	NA	TGTGCCAGCAAGAGGGGGGGAACCGGGGAGCTGTTTTTT	CASKRGGTGELFF
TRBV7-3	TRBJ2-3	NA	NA	TGTGCCAGCAGCATAGAGGGTAGTGCGCAGTATTTT	CASSIEGSAQYF
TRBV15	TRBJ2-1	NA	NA	TGTGCCACCAGCAGAGATCGCGGGCACCCGGGGCTCTTC	CATSRDRGHPGLF
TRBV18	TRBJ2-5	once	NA	TGTGCCAGCTCGTCGAAGAAAGAGACCCAGTACTTC	CASSSKKETQYF
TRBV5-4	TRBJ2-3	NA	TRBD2	TGTGCCAGCAGATCCCGATTAGCGGGAGGCGCAGATACGCAGTATTTT	CASRSRLAGGADTQYF
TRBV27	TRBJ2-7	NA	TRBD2	TGTGCCAGCAGGCGGGAGGGGTACGAGCAGTACTTC	CASRREGYEQYF
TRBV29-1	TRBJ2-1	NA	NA	TGCAGCGTTGTCTACAATGAGCAGTTCTTC	CSVVYNEQFF
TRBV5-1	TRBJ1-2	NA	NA	TGCGCCAGCGGGGAATATGGTGTGAATGGCTACACCTTC	CASGEYGVNGYTF
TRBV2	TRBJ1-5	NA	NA	TGTGCCAGCAGTGTGACGGATAGATATCAGCCCCAGCATTTT	CASSVTDRYQPQHF
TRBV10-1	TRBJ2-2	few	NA	TGCGCCAGCAGTGCTAACACCGGGGAGCTGTTTTTT	CASSANTGELFF
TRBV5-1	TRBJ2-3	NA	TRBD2	TGCGCCAGCAGCTCTAGCGGAACCGGGGTTACGCAGTATTTT	CASSSSGTGVTQYF
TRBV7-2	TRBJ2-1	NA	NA	TGTGCCAGCAGCGGGATCAGGGAAAATGAGCAGTTCTTC	CASSGIRENEQFF
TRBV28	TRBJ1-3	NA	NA	TGTGCCAGCAGTTTAGGGGCGAGGGGGGGGCCCTCTGGAAACACCATATATTTT	CASSLGARGGPSGNTIYF
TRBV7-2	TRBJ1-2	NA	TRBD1	TGTGCCAGCAGCTTAACAGGGGGGAACTATGGCTACACCTTC	CASSLTGGNYGYTF
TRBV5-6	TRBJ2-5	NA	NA	TGTGCCAGCAGCCCGCCCTTGGGGACCTTCTCAGGCCAAGAGACCCAGTACTTC	CASSPPLGTFSGQETQYF
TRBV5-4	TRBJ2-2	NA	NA	TGTGCCAGCAGCCCACTCGGCAGGGGCTCGAACACCGGGGAGCTGTTTTTT	CASSPLGRGSNTGELFF
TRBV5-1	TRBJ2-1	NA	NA	TGCGCCAGCAGCCTACAAGATGTTTACAATGAGCAGTTCTTC	CASSLQDVYNEQFF